The TCR beta chain described here comes from a study of blood T cell repertoires in COVID-19. About the research overall: The analysed material was cDNA or gDNA that came from T cells, B-cell-depleted T cells, or PBMCs.

Some clones are missing from TCRdb's copy, which holds only in-frame ones; the method was immunoSEQ multiplex PCR. This sample has 300,000 to 400,000 clones, with approximately 90% found just once. This CDR3 region has 13 residues. The germline V gene has CDR1 SNHLY and CDR2 FYNNEI. On this clone itself: A junction end diverges from the germline sequence, so it may reflect a read error.

What the recovered Cohort 3 donors had was two negative PCRs, clearance, or symptom resolution. The chain recombines TRBV2 with TRBJ2-5; the D gene is possibly TRBD1 (6 bases). The clonotype originates from a woman aged 18-35 years who had recovered from COVID-19. Sequenced: PBMCs or T cells enriched from blood (not recorded which). CDR3 amino acids: CASREDRPRAQYF. DNA for the CDR3: TGTGCCAGCAGGGAAGACAGGCCCAGGGCCCAGTACTTC.